The 2 T cell receptor beta chains below all came from one sample that was sequenced in a study of breast tumors, draining lymph nodes, adjacent tissues. TCRdb reprocessed the multiplex PCR reads with MiXCR, giving one entry per CDR3 protein. The data hold over 250,000 distinct CDR3 sequences, with over 30% observed a single time. The lymph nodes were axillary draining lymph nodes from breast cancer patients. The material sequenced was axillary lymph node tissue. These receptors all stem from a female donor with breast cancer. Some clones in this sample may be carry-over from other donors' samples.

This clonotype showed up many times. The rearrangement links TRBV20-1 to TRBJ2-1; 9 nucleotides line up with TRBD1. Losses at the gene ends were 2 bases for V and 7 bases for J; bases not matched to a gene: 12. This CDR3 has 16 residues. Germline CDR1 is DFQATT and CDR2 is SNEGSKA (reference sequence). CDR3 sequence: CSARRTGDELGNEQFF. CDR3 nucleotides: TGCAGTGCTAGAAGGACAGGGGACGAGCTAGGGAATGAGCAGTTCTTC.

This clonotype was seen at least ten times. The rearrangement links TRBV7-2 to TRBJ2-7; D may be TRBD2 (6 bases). V was trimmed by 5 bases and J by 4 bases, leaving 12 bases between them. Germline V CDR1 and CDR2: SGHTA, FQGNSA. The CDR3 sequence is 13 residues long. CDR3 protein: CASSRDSGYEQYF. The CDR3 bases are TGTGCCAGCAGCCGAGATAGCGGATACGAGCAGTACTTC.